This T cell receptor (beta chain) was sequenced in a study of identical twins. Study-wide results and caveats: Shared out-of-frame alpha sequences (those common to twins) showed excess low generation probability.

This clonotype was counted at least ten times. Antigen unknown. Each donor (without exception) was a healthy Caucasian. Using its own MiXCR run on the 5' RACE reads, TCRdb lists one record per CDR3 protein. The sample yields about 450,000 distinct CDR3 sequences, approximately 17% seen once. The CDR3 is 16 amino acids. CDR1 is SGHAT, CDR2 FQNNGV, per germline. Between the trimmed V and J ends, which lost 6 bases and 2 bases, there was a span of 18 bases. The sequencing input was naive T cells sorted from blood. This sequence joins TRBV11-2 and TRBJ2-3; D is possibly TRBD1 or TRBD2 (5 bases each). The receptor was derived from a man in his fifties or sixties in good health. The CDR3 reads CASSQSGTENTDTQYF. Here the CDR3 DNA reads TGTGCCAGCAGTCAGTCGGGGACGGAAAACACAGATACGCAGTATTTT.